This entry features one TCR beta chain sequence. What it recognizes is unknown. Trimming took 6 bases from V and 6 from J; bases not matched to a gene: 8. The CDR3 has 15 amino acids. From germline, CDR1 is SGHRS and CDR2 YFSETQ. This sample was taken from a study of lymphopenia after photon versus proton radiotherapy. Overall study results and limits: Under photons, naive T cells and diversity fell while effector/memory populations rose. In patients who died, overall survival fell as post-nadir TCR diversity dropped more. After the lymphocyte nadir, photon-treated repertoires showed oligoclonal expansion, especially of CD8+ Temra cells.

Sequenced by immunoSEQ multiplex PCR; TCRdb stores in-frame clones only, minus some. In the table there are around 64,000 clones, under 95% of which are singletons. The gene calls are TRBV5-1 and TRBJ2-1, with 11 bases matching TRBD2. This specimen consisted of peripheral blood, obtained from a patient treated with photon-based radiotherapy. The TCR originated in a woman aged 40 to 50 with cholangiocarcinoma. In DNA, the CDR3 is TGCGCCAGCATGCTAGCGGGGGGATATAGCAATGAGCAGTTCTTC. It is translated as CASMLAGGYSNEQFF.